This TCR beta chain was captured in a study of blood T cell repertoires in COVID-19. Study-wide background: Sources were T cells, B-cell-depleted T cells, or PBMCs; the material itself was cDNA or gDNA.

This clone occurred a few times. CDR1 is SGHDT, CDR2 YYEEEE, per germline. The CDR3 sequence is 15 residues long. Between the trimmed V and J ends, which lost 4 bases and 2 bases, there was a span of 16 bases. Profiling relied on immunoSEQ multiplex PCR, and the TCRdb table lists in-frame clones only, not all of them. The profile shows around 300,000 clones, roughly 85% of them singletons. All enrollees were roughly 18 to 95 years old and from approximately 25 US areas. This chain connects TRBV5-6 to TRBJ2-7; perhaps TRBD2 as D (5 bases). The TCR comes from a middle-aged woman who had recovered from COVID-19. Sequencing was done on a sample of PBMCs or T cells enriched from blood (not recorded which). CDR3 coding DNA: TGTGCCAGCAGCGGTTACGGGGTTGGAACCTACGAGCAGTACTTC. It specifies CASSGYGVGTYEQYF.